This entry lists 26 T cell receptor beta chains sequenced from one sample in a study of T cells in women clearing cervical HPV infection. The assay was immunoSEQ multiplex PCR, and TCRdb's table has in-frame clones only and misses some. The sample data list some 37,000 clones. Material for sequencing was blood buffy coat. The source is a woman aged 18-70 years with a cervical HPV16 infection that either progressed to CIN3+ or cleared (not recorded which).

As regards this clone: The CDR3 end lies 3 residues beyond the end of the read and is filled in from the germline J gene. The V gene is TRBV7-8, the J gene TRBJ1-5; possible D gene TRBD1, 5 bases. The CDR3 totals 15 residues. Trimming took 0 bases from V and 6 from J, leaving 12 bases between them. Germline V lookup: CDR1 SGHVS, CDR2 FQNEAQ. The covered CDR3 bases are TGTGCCAGCAGCTTAGCTGGGCAGGGAATTCAGCCC. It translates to CASSLAGQGIQP. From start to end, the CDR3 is CASSLAGQGIQPQHF.

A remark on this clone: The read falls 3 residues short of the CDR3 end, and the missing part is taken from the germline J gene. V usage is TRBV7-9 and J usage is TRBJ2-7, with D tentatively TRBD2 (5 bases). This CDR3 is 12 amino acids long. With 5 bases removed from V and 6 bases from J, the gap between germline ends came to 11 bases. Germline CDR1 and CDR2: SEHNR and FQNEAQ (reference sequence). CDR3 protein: CASSPESGEQYF. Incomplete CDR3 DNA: TGTGCCAGCAGCCCAGAAAGCGGCGAG.

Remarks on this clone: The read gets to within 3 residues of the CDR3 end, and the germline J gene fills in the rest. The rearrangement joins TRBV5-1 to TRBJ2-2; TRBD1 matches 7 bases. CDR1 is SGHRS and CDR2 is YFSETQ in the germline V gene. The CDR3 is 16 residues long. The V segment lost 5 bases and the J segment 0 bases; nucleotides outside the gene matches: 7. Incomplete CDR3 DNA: TGCGCCAGCAGACTTGCACAGGGGTCGAACACCGGGGAG. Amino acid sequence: CASRLAQGSNTGE. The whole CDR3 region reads CASRLAQGSNTGELFF.

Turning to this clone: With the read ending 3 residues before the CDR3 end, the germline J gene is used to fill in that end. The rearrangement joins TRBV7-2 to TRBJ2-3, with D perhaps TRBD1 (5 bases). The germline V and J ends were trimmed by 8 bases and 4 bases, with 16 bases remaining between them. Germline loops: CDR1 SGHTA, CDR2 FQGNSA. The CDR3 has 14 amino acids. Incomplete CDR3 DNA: TGTGCCAGCGGACAAATGCAGGTTCCAGATACG. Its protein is CASGQMQVPDT. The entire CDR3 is CASGQMQVPDTQYF. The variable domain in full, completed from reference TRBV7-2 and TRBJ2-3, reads GAGVSQSPSNKVTEKGKDVELRCDPISGHTALYWYRQSLGQGLEFLIYFQGNSAPDKSGLPSDRFSAERTGGSVSTLTIQRTQQEDSAVYLCASGQMQVPDTQYFGPGTRLTVL.

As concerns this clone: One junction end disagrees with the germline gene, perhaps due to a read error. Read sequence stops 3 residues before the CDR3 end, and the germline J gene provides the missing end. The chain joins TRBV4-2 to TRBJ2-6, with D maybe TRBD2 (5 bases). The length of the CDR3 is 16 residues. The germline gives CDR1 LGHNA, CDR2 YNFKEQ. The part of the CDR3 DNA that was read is TGCGCCAGCAGCCAAGAAGCGGTCTCTGGGGCCAACGTC. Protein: CASSQEAVSGANV. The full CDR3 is CASSQEAVSGANVLTF.

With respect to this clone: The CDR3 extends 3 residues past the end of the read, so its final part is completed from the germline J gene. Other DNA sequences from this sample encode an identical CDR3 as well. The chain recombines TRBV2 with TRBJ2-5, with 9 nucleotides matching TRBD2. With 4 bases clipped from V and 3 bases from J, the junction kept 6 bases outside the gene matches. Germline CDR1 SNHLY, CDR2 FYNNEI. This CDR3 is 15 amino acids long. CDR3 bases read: TGTGCCAGCAGTGGGGGGCTAGCGGGGAAAGAGACC. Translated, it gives CASSGGLAGKET. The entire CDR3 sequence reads CASSGGLAGKETQYF.

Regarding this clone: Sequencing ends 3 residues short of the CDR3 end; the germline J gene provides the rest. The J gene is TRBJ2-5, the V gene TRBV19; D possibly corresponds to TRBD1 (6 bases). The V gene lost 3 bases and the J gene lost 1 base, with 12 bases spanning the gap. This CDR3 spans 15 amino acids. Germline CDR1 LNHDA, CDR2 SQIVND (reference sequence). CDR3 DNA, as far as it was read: TGTGCCAGTAGTATGGCAGGGGCGTTCCAAGAGACC. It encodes CASSMAGAFQET. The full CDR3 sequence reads CASSMAGAFQETQYF.

The DNA read from the CDR3 is TGCAGTGCTAGAGTAGCGGGAGGCCACAATGAG. As protein: CSARVAGGHNE. The full CDR3 is CSARVAGGHNEQFF. The gene calls are TRBV20-1 and TRBJ2-1, with 10 bases matching TRBD2. The read halts 3 residues ahead of the CDR3 end, with the missing end drawn from the germline J gene. CDR3 length: 14 amino acids. Trimming at V came to 1 base and at J to 5 bases, leaving 2 bases not matched to a gene. Germline CDR1 reads DFQATT; CDR2 reads SNEGSKA (reference sequence).

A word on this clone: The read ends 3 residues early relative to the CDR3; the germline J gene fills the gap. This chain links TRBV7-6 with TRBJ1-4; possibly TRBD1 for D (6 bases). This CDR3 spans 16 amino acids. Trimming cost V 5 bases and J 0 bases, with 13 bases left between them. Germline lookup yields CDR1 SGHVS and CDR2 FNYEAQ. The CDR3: CASSQGTPATNEKLFF. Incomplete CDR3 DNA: TGTGCCAGCAGCCAAGGGACACCGGCAACTAATGAAAAA.

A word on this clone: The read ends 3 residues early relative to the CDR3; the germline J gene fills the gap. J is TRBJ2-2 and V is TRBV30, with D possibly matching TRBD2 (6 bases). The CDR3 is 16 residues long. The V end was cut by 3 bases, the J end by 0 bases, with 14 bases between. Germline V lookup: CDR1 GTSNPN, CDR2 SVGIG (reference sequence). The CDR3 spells CAWRGDLLANTGELFF. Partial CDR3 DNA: TGTGCCTGGAGAGGGGACTTGCTCGCGAACACCGGGGAG.

The CDR3 here is CSVQGWTTEAFF. The covered CDR3 bases are TGCAGCGTCCAGGGTTGGACCACTGAA. The genes are TRBV29-1 and TRBJ1-1; possible D gene TRBD1, 5 bases. The read comes to an end 3 residues before the CDR3 does, leaving the germline J gene to fill in the end. The CDR3 contains 12 residues. V lost 6 bases, J lost 4 bases, and 12 bases lay in between. Germline CDR1 reads SQVTM; CDR2 reads ANQGSEA.

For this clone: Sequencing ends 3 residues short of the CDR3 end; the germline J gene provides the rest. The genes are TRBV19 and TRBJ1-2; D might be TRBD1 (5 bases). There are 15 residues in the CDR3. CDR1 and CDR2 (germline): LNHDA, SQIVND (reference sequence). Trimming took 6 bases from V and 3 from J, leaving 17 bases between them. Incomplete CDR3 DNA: TGTGCCAGTAGCCCCGGGGGTTTTTTCGACTATGGC. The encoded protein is CASSPGGFFDYG. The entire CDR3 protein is CASSPGGFFDYGYTF.

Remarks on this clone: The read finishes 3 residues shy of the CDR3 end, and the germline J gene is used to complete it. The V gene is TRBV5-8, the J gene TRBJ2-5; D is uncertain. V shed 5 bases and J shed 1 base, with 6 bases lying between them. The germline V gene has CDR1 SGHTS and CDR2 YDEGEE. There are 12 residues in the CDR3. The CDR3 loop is CASRRSQETQYF. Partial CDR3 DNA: TGTGCCAGCAGGCGTTCCCAAGAGACC.

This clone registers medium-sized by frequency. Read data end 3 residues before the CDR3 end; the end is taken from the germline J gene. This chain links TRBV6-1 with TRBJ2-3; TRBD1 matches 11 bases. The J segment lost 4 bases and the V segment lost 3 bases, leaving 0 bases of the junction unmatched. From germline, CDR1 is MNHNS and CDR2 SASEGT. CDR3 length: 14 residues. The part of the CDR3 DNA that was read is TGTGCCAGCAGTGAGGGACAGGGGGCAGATACG. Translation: CASSEGQGADT. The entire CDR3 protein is CASSEGQGADTQYF.

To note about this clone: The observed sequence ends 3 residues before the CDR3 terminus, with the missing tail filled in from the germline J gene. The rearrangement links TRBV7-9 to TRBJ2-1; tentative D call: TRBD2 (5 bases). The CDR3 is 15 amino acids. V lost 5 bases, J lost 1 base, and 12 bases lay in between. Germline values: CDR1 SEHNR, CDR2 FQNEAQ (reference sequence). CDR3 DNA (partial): TGTGCCAGCAGCCCCGCGGGTGTGTCCTACAATGAG. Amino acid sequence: CASSPAGVSYNE. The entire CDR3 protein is CASSPAGVSYNEQFF.

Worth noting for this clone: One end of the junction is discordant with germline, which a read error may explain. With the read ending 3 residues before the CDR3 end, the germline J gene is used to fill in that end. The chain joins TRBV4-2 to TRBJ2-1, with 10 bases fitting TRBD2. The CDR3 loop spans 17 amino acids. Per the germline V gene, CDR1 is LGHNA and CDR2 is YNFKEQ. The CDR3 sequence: CASSQWGVAGGHDEQFF. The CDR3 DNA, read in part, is TGCGCCAGCAGCCAATGGGGGGTAGCGGGAGGACACGATGAG.

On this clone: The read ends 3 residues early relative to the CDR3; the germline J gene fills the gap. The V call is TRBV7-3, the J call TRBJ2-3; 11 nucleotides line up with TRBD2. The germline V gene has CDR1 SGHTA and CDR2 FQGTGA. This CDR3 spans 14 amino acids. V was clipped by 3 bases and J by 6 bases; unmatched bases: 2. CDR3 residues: CASSFSGGADTQYF. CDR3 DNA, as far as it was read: TGTGCCAGCAGCTTTAGCGGGGGGGCGGATACG.

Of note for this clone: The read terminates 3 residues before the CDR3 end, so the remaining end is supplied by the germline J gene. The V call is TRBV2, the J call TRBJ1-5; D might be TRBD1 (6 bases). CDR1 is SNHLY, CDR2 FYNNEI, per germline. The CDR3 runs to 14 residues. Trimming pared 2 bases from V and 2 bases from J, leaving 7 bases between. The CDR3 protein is CASSERQGNQPQHF. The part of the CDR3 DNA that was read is TGTGCCAGCAGTGAAAGACAGGGCAATCAGCCC.

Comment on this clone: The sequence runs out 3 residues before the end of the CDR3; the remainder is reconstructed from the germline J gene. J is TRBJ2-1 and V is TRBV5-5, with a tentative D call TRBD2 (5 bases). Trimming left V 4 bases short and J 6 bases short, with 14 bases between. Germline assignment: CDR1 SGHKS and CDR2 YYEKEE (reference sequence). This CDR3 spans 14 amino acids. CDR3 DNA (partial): TGTGCCAGCAGCGCTGGTACTAGATTCAATGAG. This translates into CASSAGTRFNE. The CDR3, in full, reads CASSAGTRFNEQFF.

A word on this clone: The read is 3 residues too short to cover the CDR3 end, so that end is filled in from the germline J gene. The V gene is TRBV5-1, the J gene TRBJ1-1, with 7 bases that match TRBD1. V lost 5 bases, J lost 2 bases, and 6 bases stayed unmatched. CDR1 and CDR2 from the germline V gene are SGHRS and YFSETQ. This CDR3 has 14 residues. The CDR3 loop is CASSSGTANTEAFF. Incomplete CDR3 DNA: TGCGCCAGCAGTTCCGGGACAGCCAACACTGAA.

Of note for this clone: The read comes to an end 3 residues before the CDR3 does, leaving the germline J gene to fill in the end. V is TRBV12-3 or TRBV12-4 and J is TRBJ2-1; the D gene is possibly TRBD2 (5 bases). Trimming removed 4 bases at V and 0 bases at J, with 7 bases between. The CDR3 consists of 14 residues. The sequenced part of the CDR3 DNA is TGTGCCAGCAGTTCCGGACTCTCCTACAATGAG. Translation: CASSSGLSYNE. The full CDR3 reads CASSSGLSYNEQFF.

This CDR3 is CASSQWGRGAPASGYTF. The sequenced part of the CDR3 DNA is TGTGCCAGCAGCCAATGGGGGCGGGGGGCCCCCGCTTCGGGC. The chain links TRBV4-2 to TRBJ1-2, with D maybe TRBD1 (6 bases). The read falls 3 residues short of the CDR3 end, and the missing part is taken from the germline J gene. The CDR3 contains 17 residues. Per the germline V gene, CDR1 is LGHNA and CDR2 is YNFKEQ.

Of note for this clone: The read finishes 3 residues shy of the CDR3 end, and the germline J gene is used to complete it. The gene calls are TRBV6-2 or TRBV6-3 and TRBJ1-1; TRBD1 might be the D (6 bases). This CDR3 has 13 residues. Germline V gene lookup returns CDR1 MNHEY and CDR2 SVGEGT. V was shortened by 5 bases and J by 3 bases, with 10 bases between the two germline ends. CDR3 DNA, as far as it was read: TGTGCCAGCAGTGCCCAGGGGTACACTGAA. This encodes CASSAQGYTE. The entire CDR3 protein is CASSAQGYTEAFF.

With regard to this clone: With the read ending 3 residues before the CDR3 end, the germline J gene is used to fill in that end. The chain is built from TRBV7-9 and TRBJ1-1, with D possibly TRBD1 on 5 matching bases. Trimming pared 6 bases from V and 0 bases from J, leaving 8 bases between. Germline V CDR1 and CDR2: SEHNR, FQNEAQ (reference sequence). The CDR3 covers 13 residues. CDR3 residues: CASRRQLNTEAFF. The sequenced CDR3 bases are TGTGCCAGCAGACGACAGTTGAACACTGAA. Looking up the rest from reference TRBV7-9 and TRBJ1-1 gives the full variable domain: DTGVSQNPRHKITKRGQNVTFRCDPISEHNRLYWYRQTLGQGPEFLTYFQNEAQLEKSRLLSDRFSAERPKGSFSTLEIQRTEQGDSAMYLCASRRQLNTEAFFGQGTRLTVV.

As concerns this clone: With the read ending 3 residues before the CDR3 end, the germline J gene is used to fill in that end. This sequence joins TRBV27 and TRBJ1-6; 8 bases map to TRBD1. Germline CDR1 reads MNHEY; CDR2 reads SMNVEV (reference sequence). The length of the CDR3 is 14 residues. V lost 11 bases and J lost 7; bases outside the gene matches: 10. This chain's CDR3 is CAARPTGGNSPLHF. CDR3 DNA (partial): TGTGCCGCCAGACCTACAGGGGGGAATTCACCC.

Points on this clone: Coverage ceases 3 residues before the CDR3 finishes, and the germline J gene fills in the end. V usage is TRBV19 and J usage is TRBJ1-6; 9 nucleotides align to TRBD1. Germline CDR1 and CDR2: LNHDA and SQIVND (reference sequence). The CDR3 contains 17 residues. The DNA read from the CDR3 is TGTGCCAGTAGTACTTTACAGACCAGGACAGGGGTCGCCCCC. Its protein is CASSTLQTRTGVAP. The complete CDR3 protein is CASSTLQTRTGVAPLHF. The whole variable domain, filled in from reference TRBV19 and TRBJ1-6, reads DGGITQSPKYLFRKEGQNVTLSCEQNLNHDAMYWYRQDPGQGLRLIYYSQIVNDFQKGDIAEGYSVSREKKESFPLTVTSAQKNPTAFYLCASSTLQTRTGVAPLHFGNGTRLTVT.